This section outlines one TCR beta chain sequence together with its context. The data were taken from a study of control samples from healthy donors and cancer patients. The CDR3 length is 15 residues. Trimming removed 5 bases at V and 0 bases at J, with 12 bases between. Germline CDR1 MNHEY, CDR2 SVGAGI. TCRdb's table, derived via immunoSEQ multiplex PCR, lists solely in-frame clones and lacks some. Among some 48,000 clones, approximately 93% were seen once, and the ten largest hold less than 25%. The material sequenced was PBMCs. The sequence was collected from a woman aged 50 to 60 with head and neck cancer. The chain recombines TRBV6-5 with TRBJ2-3, with a possible D match to TRBD1 (5 bases). The CDR3 here is CASSTGPTSTDTQYF. CDR3 nucleotide sequence: TGTGCCAGCAGTACAGGACCCACGAGCACAGATACGCAGTATTTT.